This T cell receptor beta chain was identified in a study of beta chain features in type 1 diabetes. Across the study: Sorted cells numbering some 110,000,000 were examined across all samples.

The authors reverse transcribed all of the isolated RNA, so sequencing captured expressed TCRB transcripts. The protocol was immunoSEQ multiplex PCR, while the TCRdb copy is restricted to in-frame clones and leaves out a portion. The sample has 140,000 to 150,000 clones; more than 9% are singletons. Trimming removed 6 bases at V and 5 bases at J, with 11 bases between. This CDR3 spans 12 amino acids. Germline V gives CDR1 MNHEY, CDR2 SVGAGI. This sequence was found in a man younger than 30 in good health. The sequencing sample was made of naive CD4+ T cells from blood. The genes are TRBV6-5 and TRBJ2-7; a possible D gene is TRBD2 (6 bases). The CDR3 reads CASRFGGNEQYF. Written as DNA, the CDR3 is TGTGCCAGCAGATTCGGCGGGAACGAGCAGTACTTC.